This TCR beta chain was recorded in a study of control samples from healthy donors and cancer patients. Here immunoSEQ multiplex PCR was the method, and the copy in TCRdb shows in-frame clones only, minus some. The repertoire holds 130,000 or so clones, about 92% seen once, with around 2.1% in the top ten. V was shortened by 8 bases and J by 0 bases, with 7 bases between the two germline ends. Looked up from germline, CDR1 is MDHEN and CDR2 is SYDVKM. This CDR3 has 12 amino acids. The source material was blood. The chain recombines TRBV28 with TRBJ1-2, with D possibly TRBD1 on 6 matching bases. This TCR derives from a woman between 45 and 65 years old in good health. The CDR3 region is CASGQPNYGYTF. The CDR3 DNA follows: TGTGCCAGCGGACAGCCTAACTATGGCTACACCTTC.